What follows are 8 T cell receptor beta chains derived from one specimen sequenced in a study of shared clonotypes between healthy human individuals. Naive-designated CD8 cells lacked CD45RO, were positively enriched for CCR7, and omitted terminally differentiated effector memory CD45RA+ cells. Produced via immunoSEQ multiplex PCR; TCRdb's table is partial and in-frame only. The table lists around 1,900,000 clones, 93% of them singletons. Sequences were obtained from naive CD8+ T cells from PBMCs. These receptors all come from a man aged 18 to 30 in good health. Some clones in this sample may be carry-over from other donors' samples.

CDR3 in amino acids: CASSLYSSGRNEQYF. CDR3 bases: TGTGCCAGCAGTTTGTACTCCAGCGGGAGGAATGAGCAGTACTTC. J is TRBJ2-7 and V is TRBV28, with TRBD2 identical over 9 bases. V lost 3 bases, J lost 7 bases, and 10 bases stayed unmatched. CDR1 MDHEN and CDR2 SYDVKM come from the germline V gene. The CDR3 spans 15 residues.

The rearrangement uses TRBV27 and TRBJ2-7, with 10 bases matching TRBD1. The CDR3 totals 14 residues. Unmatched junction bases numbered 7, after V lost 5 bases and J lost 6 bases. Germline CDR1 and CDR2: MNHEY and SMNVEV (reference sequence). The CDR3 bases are TGTGCCAGCAGTCCCGGGACAGGGGATATCGAGCAGTACTTC. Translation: CASSPGTGDIEQYF.

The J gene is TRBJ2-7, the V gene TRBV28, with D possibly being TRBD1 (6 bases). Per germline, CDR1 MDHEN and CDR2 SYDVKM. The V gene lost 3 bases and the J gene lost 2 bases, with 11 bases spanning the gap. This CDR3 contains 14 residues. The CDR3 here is CASSFWQGPYEQYF. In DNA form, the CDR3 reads TGTGCCAGCAGTTTCTGGCAGGGGCCCTACGAGCAGTACTTC.

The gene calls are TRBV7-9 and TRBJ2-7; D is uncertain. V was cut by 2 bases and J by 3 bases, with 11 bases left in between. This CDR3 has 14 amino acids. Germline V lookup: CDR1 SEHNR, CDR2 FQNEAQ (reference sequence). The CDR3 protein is CASSLLQNYYEQYF. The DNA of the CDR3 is TGTGCCAGCAGCTTACTACAAAACTACTACGAGCAGTACTTC.

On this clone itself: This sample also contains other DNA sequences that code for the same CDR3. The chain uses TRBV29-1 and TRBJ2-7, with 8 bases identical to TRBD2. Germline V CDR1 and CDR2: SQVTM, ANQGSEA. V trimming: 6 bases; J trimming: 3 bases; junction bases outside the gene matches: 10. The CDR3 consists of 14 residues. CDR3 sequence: CSVAGGSEFYEQYF. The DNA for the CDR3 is TGCAGCGTGGCGGGAGGATCCGAATTCTACGAGCAGTACTTC.

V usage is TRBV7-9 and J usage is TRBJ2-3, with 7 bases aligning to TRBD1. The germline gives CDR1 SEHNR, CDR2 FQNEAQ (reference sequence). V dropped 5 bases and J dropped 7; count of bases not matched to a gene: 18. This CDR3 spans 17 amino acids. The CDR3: CASSPDPTMTGSHTQYF. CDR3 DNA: TGTGCCAGCAGCCCAGATCCTACGATGACAGGGTCTCATACGCAGTATTTT.

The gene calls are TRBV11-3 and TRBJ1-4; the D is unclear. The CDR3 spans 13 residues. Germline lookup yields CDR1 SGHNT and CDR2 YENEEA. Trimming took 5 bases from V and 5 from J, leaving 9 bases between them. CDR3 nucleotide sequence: TGTGCCAGCAGCCGAATGGCCAATGAAAAACTGTTTTTT. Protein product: CASSRMANEKLFF.

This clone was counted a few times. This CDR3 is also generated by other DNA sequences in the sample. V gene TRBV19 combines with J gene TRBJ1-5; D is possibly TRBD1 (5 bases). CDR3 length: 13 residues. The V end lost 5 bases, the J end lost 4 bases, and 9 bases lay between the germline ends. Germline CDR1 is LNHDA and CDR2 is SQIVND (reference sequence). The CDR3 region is CASSYRGNQPQHF. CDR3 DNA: TGTGCCAGTAGTTATAGGGGTAATCAGCCCCAGCATTTT. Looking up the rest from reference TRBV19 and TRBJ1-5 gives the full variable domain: DGGITQSPKYLFRKEGQNVTLSCEQNLNHDAMYWYRQDPGQGLRLIYYSQIVNDFQKGDIAEGYSVSREKKESFPLTVTSAQKNPTAFYLCASSYRGNQPQHFGDGTRLSIL.